These T cell receptor beta chains were read from a single sample in a study of T cells in localized non-small cell lung cancer. The data were produced by immunoSEQ multiplex PCR, yet TCRdb's version contains in-frame clones alone and is incomplete. The repertoire includes thousands of clones, approximately 40% of them detected once, and approximately 6.2% sits in the top ten. This material consisted of lung tumor tissue, taken before any cancer treatment. The receptors shown here come from a woman aged 35 to 70 with stage I lung adenocarcinoma. Each CDR3 is given with its conserved first and last residue. Fields, in order: CDR3 length, clone size, J gene, D gene, V gene, CDR3 protein, CDR3 DNA. D genes are given only for firm matches. Clone sizes are given selectively: once, few, many, or a class where the clone is expanded.

cdr3_length: 15; clone_size: .; j_call: TRBJ1-4; d_call: .; v_call: TRBV19; cdr3_aa: CASTLGNAINEKLFF; cdr3_nt: TGTGCCAGTACCCTAGGGAACGCCATTAATGAAAAACTGTTTTTT
cdr3_length: 16; clone_size: .; j_call: TRBJ2-1; d_call: .; v_call: TRBV23-1; cdr3_aa: CASSPQNPGPHGKQFF; cdr3_nt: TGCGCCAGCAGTCCCCAGAACCCCGGACCCCATGGGAAGCAGTTCTTC
cdr3_length: 15; clone_size: few; j_call: TRBJ2-7; d_call: TRBD2; v_call: TRBV11-3; cdr3_aa: CASSPYGAGVPEQYF; cdr3_nt: TGTGCCAGCAGCCCCTACGGCGCGGGAGTCCCCGAGCAGTACTTC
cdr3_length: 15; clone_size: .; j_call: TRBJ2-7; d_call: TRBD2; v_call: TRBV18; cdr3_aa: CASSPRATAGDEQYF; cdr3_nt: TGTGCCAGCTCACCAAGAGCGACGGCGGGAGACGAGCAGTACTTC
cdr3_length: 13; clone_size: .; j_call: TRBJ2-1; d_call: TRBD1; v_call: TRBV12-5; cdr3_aa: CASGLQGENEQFF; cdr3_nt: TGTGCTAGTGGTTTGCAGGGGGAGAATGAGCAGTTCTTC
cdr3_length: 15; clone_size: few; j_call: TRBJ2-2; d_call: .; v_call: TRBV14; cdr3_aa: CASSQSRGATGELFF; cdr3_nt: TGTGCCAGCAGCCAATCCAGGGGGGCCACGGGGGAGCTGTTTTTT
cdr3_length: 16; clone_size: .; j_call: TRBJ1-2; d_call: .; v_call: TRBV5-1; cdr3_aa: CASSLVGRRFNYGYTF; cdr3_nt: TGCGCCAGCAGCTTGGTGGGGAGGAGGTTCAACTATGGCTACACCTTC
cdr3_length: 15; clone_size: .; j_call: TRBJ2-7; d_call: TRBD1; v_call: TRBV5-1; cdr3_aa: CASSLGGTDSYEQYF; cdr3_nt: TGCGCCAGCAGCTTGGGAGGGACAGATTCCTACGAGCAGTACTTC
cdr3_length: 12; clone_size: few; j_call: TRBJ1-1; d_call: .; v_call: TRBV4-1; cdr3_aa: CASSQVNTEAFF; cdr3_nt: TGCGCCAGCAGCCAAGTCAACACTGAAGCTTTCTTT
cdr3_length: 16; clone_size: .; j_call: TRBJ2-6; d_call: .; v_call: TRBV30; cdr3_aa: CAWGEGTVSGANVLTF; cdr3_nt: TGTGCCTGGGGGGAAGGGACCGTCTCTGGGGCCAACGTCCTGACTTTC
cdr3_length: 12; clone_size: .; j_call: TRBJ1-1; d_call: .; v_call: TRBV6-8; cdr3_aa: CASNYRNTEAFF; cdr3_nt: TGTGCCAGTAATTACAGGAACACTGAAGCTTTCTTT
cdr3_length: 15; clone_size: .; j_call: TRBJ2-5; d_call: .; v_call: TRBV23-1; cdr3_aa: CASQPTGHIQETQYF; cdr3_nt: TGCGCCAGCCAACCCACGGGACACATACAAGAGACCCAGTACTTC
cdr3_length: 15; clone_size: .; j_call: TRBJ2-3; d_call: TRBD2; v_call: TRBV29-1; cdr3_aa: CSVDPPAGAIDTQYF; cdr3_nt: TGCAGCGTTGATCCCCCAGCGGGAGCAATAGATACGCAGTATTTT
cdr3_length: 17; clone_size: few; j_call: TRBJ2-7; d_call: TRBD1; v_call: TRBV25-1; cdr3_aa: CASLPGQGLVGSYEQYF; cdr3_nt: TGTGCCAGCCTCCCGGGACAGGGCCTGGTAGGGTCCTACGAGCAGTACTTC
cdr3_length: 12; clone_size: large; j_call: TRBJ1-1; d_call: .; v_call: TRBV14; cdr3_aa: CASSQAGRRAFF; cdr3_nt: TGTGCCAGCAGCCAAGCGGGGAGGCGAGCTTTCTTT
cdr3_length: 18; clone_size: .; j_call: TRBJ2-3; d_call: TRBD2; v_call: TRBV30; cdr3_aa: CAWSAGTSGLMGTDTQYF; cdr3_nt: TGTGCCTGGAGTGCCGGGACTAGCGGCCTGATGGGCACAGATACGCAGTATTTT
cdr3_length: 14; clone_size: few; j_call: TRBJ2-1; d_call: .; v_call: TRBV6-8; cdr3_aa: CASSKDREGNEQFF; cdr3_nt: TGTGCCAGCAGTAAGGACAGGGAGGGCAATGAGCAGTTCTTC
cdr3_length: 14; clone_size: few; j_call: TRBJ2-1; d_call: .; v_call: TRBV7-6; cdr3_aa: CASSLDAAVGEQFF; cdr3_nt: TGTGCCAGCAGCTTAGACGCAGCTGTTGGGGAGCAGTTCTTC
cdr3_length: 12; clone_size: .; j_call: TRBJ1-4; d_call: .; v_call: TRBV9; cdr3_aa: CASSFNGEKLFF; cdr3_nt: TGTGCCAGCAGCTTTAATGGCGAAAAACTGTTTTTT
cdr3_length: 13; clone_size: few; j_call: TRBJ2-7; d_call: TRBD1; v_call: TRBV9; cdr3_aa: CASSVGQGNEQYF; cdr3_nt: TGTGCCAGCAGCGTTGGACAGGGCAACGAGCAGTACTTC
cdr3_length: 19; clone_size: .; j_call: TRBJ2-2; d_call: TRBD2; v_call: TRBV6-8; cdr3_aa: CASSRYGTSGVTNTGELFF; cdr3_nt: TGTGCCAGCAGCCGCTATGGGACTAGCGGAGTGACGAACACCGGGGAGCTGTTTTTT
cdr3_length: 13; clone_size: .; j_call: TRBJ2-7; d_call: .; v_call: TRBV6-8; cdr3_aa: CAISFGEPDEQYF; cdr3_nt: TGTGCCATCAGCTTCGGGGAACCCGACGAGCAGTACTTC
cdr3_length: 14; clone_size: medium-sized; j_call: TRBJ1-1; d_call: TRBD1; v_call: TRBV11-3; cdr3_aa: CASSRGTERTEAFF; cdr3_nt: TGTGCCAGCAGCAGAGGGACAGAAAGGACTGAAGCTTTCTTT
cdr3_length: 15; clone_size: few; j_call: TRBJ2-4; d_call: .; v_call: TRBV6-8; cdr3_aa: CASSYSYREENIQYF; cdr3_nt: TGTGCCAGCAGTTACTCGTACAGGGAAGAAAACATTCAGTACTTC
cdr3_length: 14; clone_size: .; j_call: TRBJ1-1; d_call: .; v_call: TRBV30; cdr3_aa: CAWSSRNRDTEAFF; cdr3_nt: TGTGCCTGGAGTTCTCGTAACAGGGACACTGAAGCTTTCTTT
cdr3_length: 14; clone_size: medium-sized; j_call: TRBJ1-3; d_call: TRBD1; v_call: TRBV11-3; cdr3_aa: CASSLGTGGNTIYF; cdr3_nt: TGTGCCAGCAGCCTCGGGACAGGGGGAAACACCATATATTTT
cdr3_length: 18; clone_size: few; j_call: TRBJ1-4; d_call: .; v_call: TRBV28; cdr3_aa: CASSAVSGWRQTNEKLFF; cdr3_nt: TGTGCCAGCAGCGCTGTATCGGGTTGGCGACAGACTAATGAAAAACTGTTTTTT
cdr3_length: 15; clone_size: few; j_call: TRBJ1-1; d_call: .; v_call: TRBV9; cdr3_aa: CASSRTHNKNTEAFF; cdr3_nt: TGTGCCAGCAGCCGCACACACAACAAGAACACTGAAGCTTTCTTT
cdr3_length: 15; clone_size: once; j_call: TRBJ1-2; d_call: .; v_call: TRBV19; cdr3_aa: CASIDRDTQNYGYTF; cdr3_nt: TGTGCCAGTATCGACCGGGACACCCAAAACTATGGCTACACCTTC
cdr3_length: 12; clone_size: .; j_call: TRBJ2-1; d_call: .; v_call: TRBV30; cdr3_aa: CAWSGAAAWQFF; cdr3_nt: TGTGCCTGGAGCGGGGCGGCTGCTTGGCAGTTCTTC
cdr3_length: 12; clone_size: .; j_call: TRBJ2-4; d_call: TRBD1; v_call: TRBV29-1; cdr3_aa: CSATGQGYIQYF; cdr3_nt: TGCAGCGCTACGGGACAGGGGTACATTCAGTATTTC
cdr3_length: 15; clone_size: large; j_call: TRBJ1-4; d_call: .; v_call: TRBV6-1; cdr3_aa: CASSEGPTTNEKLFF; cdr3_nt: TGTGCCAGCAGTGAAGGGCCTACAACTAATGAAAAACTGTTTTTT
cdr3_length: 15; clone_size: few; j_call: TRBJ2-7; d_call: TRBD2; v_call: TRBV9; cdr3_aa: CASSVGGLAGDEQYF; cdr3_nt: TGTGCCAGCAGCGTAGGCGGACTAGCGGGAGACGAGCAGTACTTC
cdr3_length: 14; clone_size: few; j_call: TRBJ1-1; d_call: .; v_call: TRBV6-8; cdr3_aa: CASSAVTRRTEAFF; cdr3_nt: TGTGCCAGCAGTGCCGTAACCAGAAGGACTGAAGCTTTCTTT
cdr3_length: 19; clone_size: .; j_call: TRBJ1-3; d_call: TRBD1; v_call: TRBV6-8; cdr3_aa: CASSLGGTAIHFSGNTIYF; cdr3_nt: TGTGCCAGCAGTTTGGGAGGGACAGCTATCCACTTCTCTGGAAACACCATATATTTT
cdr3_length: 13; clone_size: .; j_call: TRBJ1-1; d_call: .; v_call: TRBV6-8; cdr3_aa: CASSTHRGTEAFF; cdr3_nt: TGTGCCAGCAGTACCCACCGGGGTACTGAAGCTTTCTTT
cdr3_length: 14; clone_size: .; j_call: TRBJ2-5; d_call: .; v_call: TRBV19; cdr3_aa: CASTPSMYQETQYF; cdr3_nt: TGTGCCAGTACCCCCTCCATGTACCAAGAGACCCAGTACTTC
cdr3_length: 14; clone_size: medium-sized; j_call: TRBJ1-2; d_call: .; v_call: TRBV6-8; cdr3_aa: CASSDGWSGGGYTF; cdr3_nt: TGTGCCAGCAGTGACGGGTGGTCGGGAGGAGGCTACACCTTC
cdr3_length: 14; clone_size: .; j_call: TRBJ2-5; d_call: .; v_call: TRBV6-8; cdr3_aa: CASSYSSRVETQYF; cdr3_nt: TGTGCCAGCAGTTACTCCAGCAGGGTAGAGACCCAGTACTTC
cdr3_length: 15; clone_size: .; j_call: TRBJ1-4; d_call: .; v_call: TRBV30; cdr3_aa: CAWSVKETSNEKLFF; cdr3_nt: TGTGCCTGGAGTGTAAAGGAGACATCAAATGAAAAACTGTTTTTT
cdr3_length: 13; clone_size: .; j_call: TRBJ2-5; d_call: TRBD1; v_call: TRBV30; cdr3_aa: CAWTRGRIETQYF; cdr3_nt: TGTGCCTGGACCAGGGGGAGAATTGAGACCCAGTACTTC
cdr3_length: 13; clone_size: .; j_call: TRBJ2-1; d_call: .; v_call: TRBV30; cdr3_aa: CAWRGLAYNEQFF; cdr3_nt: TGTGCCTGGAGGGGGTTAGCCTACAATGAGCAGTTCTTC
cdr3_length: 16; clone_size: .; j_call: TRBJ2-3; d_call: TRBD2; v_call: TRBV11-3; cdr3_aa: CASSPRAGGGTDTQYF; cdr3_nt: TGTGCCAGCAGCCCGAGAGCGGGAGGGGGCACAGATACGCAGTATTTT
cdr3_length: 13; clone_size: few; j_call: TRBJ2-7; d_call: .; v_call: TRBV19; cdr3_aa: CASSNRVGYEQYF; cdr3_nt: TGTGCCAGTAGTAACCGGGTGGGCTACGAGCAGTACTTC
cdr3_length: 15; clone_size: .; j_call: TRBJ2-4; d_call: TRBD2; v_call: TRBV19; cdr3_aa: CASTLGLAGGNIQYF; cdr3_nt: TGTGCCAGTACCCTCGGACTAGCGGGAGGGAACATTCAGTACTTC
cdr3_length: 16; clone_size: few; j_call: TRBJ1-2; d_call: .; v_call: TRBV10-3; cdr3_aa: CAISGGIGDFNYGYTF; cdr3_nt: TGTGCCATCAGTGGAGGCATCGGAGACTTTAACTATGGCTACACCTTC
cdr3_length: 14; clone_size: .; j_call: TRBJ2-1; d_call: TRBD1; v_call: TRBV5-1; cdr3_aa: CASSRGTANNEQFF; cdr3_nt: TGCGCCAGCAGTAGGGGGACAGCTAACAATGAGCAGTTCTTC
cdr3_length: 15; clone_size: .; j_call: TRBJ1-3; d_call: .; v_call: TRBV18; cdr3_aa: CASSPSRSSGNTIYF; cdr3_nt: TGTGCCAGCTCACCATCTCGGAGCTCTGGAAACACCATATATTTT
cdr3_length: 17; clone_size: .; j_call: TRBJ2-3; d_call: TRBD2; v_call: TRBV6-8; cdr3_aa: CASSQEGTSGTTDTQYF; cdr3_nt: TGTGCCAGCAGTCAGGAAGGGACTAGTGGGACCACAGATACGCAGTATTTT
cdr3_length: 13; clone_size: few; j_call: TRBJ1-1; d_call: .; v_call: TRBV19; cdr3_aa: CASSIGAGREAFF; cdr3_nt: TGTGCCAGTAGTATAGGGGCAGGGCGAGAAGCTTTCTTT
cdr3_length: 15; clone_size: .; j_call: TRBJ2-3; d_call: .; v_call: TRBV28; cdr3_aa: CASSFWAGNTDTQYF; cdr3_nt: TGTGCCAGCAGTTTCTGGGCGGGAAACACAGATACGCAGTATTTT
cdr3_length: 15; clone_size: .; j_call: TRBJ2-1; d_call: TRBD2; v_call: TRBV19; cdr3_aa: CASSMLAGNYNEQFF; cdr3_nt: TGTGCCAGTAGTATGTTAGCGGGGAACTACAATGAGCAGTTCTTC
cdr3_length: 16; clone_size: large; j_call: TRBJ2-1; d_call: .; v_call: TRBV28; cdr3_aa: CASITRDSLWADEQFF; cdr3_nt: TGTGCCAGCATAACAAGGGACTCCCTTTGGGCAGATGAGCAGTTCTTC
cdr3_length: 15; clone_size: once; j_call: TRBJ1-4; d_call: .; v_call: TRBV28; cdr3_aa: CASSRRGAGNEKLFF; cdr3_nt: TGTGCCAGCAGTCGCCGAGGGGCAGGGAATGAAAAACTGTTTTTT
cdr3_length: 12; clone_size: few; j_call: TRBJ2-7; d_call: .; v_call: TRBV9; cdr3_aa: CASSFGGDEQYF; cdr3_nt: TGTGCCAGCAGTTTCGGTGGCGACGAGCAGTACTTC
cdr3_length: 17; clone_size: .; j_call: TRBJ2-7; d_call: TRBD2; v_call: TRBV19; cdr3_aa: CASSWSNVAGGQAEQYF; cdr3_nt: TGTGCCAGTAGTTGGTCCAACGTAGCGGGAGGGCAGGCCGAGCAGTACTTC
cdr3_length: 15; clone_size: .; j_call: TRBJ2-1; d_call: .; v_call: TRBV7-7; cdr3_aa: CASSLVGWTYNEQFF; cdr3_nt: TGTGCCAGCAGCTTAGTTGGTTGGACATACAATGAGCAGTTCTTC
cdr3_length: 14; clone_size: .; j_call: TRBJ2-5; d_call: .; v_call: TRBV14; cdr3_aa: CASSRSRGQETQYF; cdr3_nt: TGTGCCAGCAGCCGCTCAAGGGGGCAAGAGACCCAGTACTTC
cdr3_length: 19; clone_size: .; j_call: TRBJ2-3; d_call: .; v_call: TRBV28; cdr3_aa: CASSFIPNLTLNLTDTQYF; cdr3_nt: TGTGCCAGCAGTTTTATCCCCAACCTTACCCTCAACCTCACAGATACGCAGTATTTT
cdr3_length: 14; clone_size: large; j_call: TRBJ1-2; d_call: .; v_call: TRBV11-3; cdr3_aa: CASGFLDELYGYTF; cdr3_nt: TGTGCCAGCGGTTTTTTGGACGAGCTCTATGGCTACACCTTC